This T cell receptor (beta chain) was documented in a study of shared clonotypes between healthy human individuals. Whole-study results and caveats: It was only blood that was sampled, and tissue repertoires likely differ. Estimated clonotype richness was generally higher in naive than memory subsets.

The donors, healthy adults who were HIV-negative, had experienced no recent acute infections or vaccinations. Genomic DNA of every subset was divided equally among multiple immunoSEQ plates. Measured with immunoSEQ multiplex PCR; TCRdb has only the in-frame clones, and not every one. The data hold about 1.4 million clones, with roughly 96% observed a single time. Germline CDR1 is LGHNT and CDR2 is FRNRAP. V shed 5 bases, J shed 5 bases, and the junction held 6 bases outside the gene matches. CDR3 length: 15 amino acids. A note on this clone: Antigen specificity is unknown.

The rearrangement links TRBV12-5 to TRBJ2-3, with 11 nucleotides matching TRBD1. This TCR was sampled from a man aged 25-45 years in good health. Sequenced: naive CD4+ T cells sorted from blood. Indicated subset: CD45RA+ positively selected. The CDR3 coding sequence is TGTGCTAGTGGTGCCGGGACAGGGGGAAGAGATACGCAGTATTTT. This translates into CASGAGTGGRDTQYF.